These 4 T cell receptor beta chains were sequenced from one sample in a study of T-cell reconstitution after alpha-beta-depleted transplantation in children. It was with unique molecular identifiers that the TCRbeta library was prepared. Using its own MiXCR run on the PCR reads, TCRdb lists one record per CDR3 protein. The sample yields approximately 400,000 distinct CDR3 sequences, approximately 10% seen once. The specimen was PBMCs from the stem cell graft donor, collected from the stem cell graft. Every receptor here comes from a human donor who donated a stem cell graft to a child with acute myeloid leukemia.

This clonotype showed up just a few times. The rearrangement joins TRBV20-1 to TRBJ1-1; D not certain. CDR1 is DFQATT, CDR2 SNEGSKA, per germline (reference sequence). The ends were cut back, 5 bases at V and 3 bases at J, with 13 bases in the middle. The length of the CDR3 is 13 residues. The CDR3 sequence: CSADLLEDTEAFF. The CDR3 DNA follows: TGCAGTGCTGATTTGTTGGAAGACACTGAAGCTTTCTTT.

This clonotype was counted a few times. The chain is built from TRBV29-1 and TRBJ2-1, with D hard to call. The V and J ends lost 6 bases and 5 bases respectively, with 8 bases between them. This CDR3 contains 11 residues. Germline-derived CDR1 and CDR2 are SQVTM and ANQGSEA. DNA for the CDR3: TGCAGCGTCCCCCCTAACAATGAGCAGTTCTTC. Residues: CSVPPNNEQFF.

This clonotype was detected only a few times. Written as DNA, the CDR3 is TGTGCCATTGGGCTACTAGCGGGAGTCGTCGATACGCAGTATTTT. Translated: CAIGLLAGVVDTQYF. The chain has TRBV10-3 and TRBJ2-3, with TRBD2 matching over 11 bases. CDR3 length: 15 residues. Germline assignment: CDR1 ENHRY and CDR2 SYGVKD. V trimming: 9 bases; J trimming: 6 bases; junction bases outside the gene matches: 11.

This clonotype turned up a few times. The chain employs TRBV2 and TRBJ1-4, with 8 nucleotides matching TRBD1. The J segment lost 4 bases and the V segment lost 6 bases, leaving 7 bases of the junction unmatched. This CDR3 has 15 amino acids. The germline V gene has CDR1 SNHLY and CDR2 FYNNEI. The CDR3 loop is CASSSGTGLNEKLFF. CDR3 DNA: TGTGCCAGCAGCAGCGGGACAGGCCTTAATGAAAAACTGTTTTTT.